Included here is one TCR beta chain sequence, with context. Germline V lookup: CDR1 SGHVS, CDR2 FQNEAQ. This CDR3 is 15 amino acids long. The junction had 6 bases not matched to a gene; V was cut back by 5 bases and J by 3 bases. The data belong to a study of blood T cell repertoires in COVID-19. Looking at the study overall: Material from acute and convalescent COVID-19 was sourced from the United States, Italy and Spain.

Participant-given clinical history determined each cohort assignment. The authors' processing: Estimates of nucleated cell counts were drawn from the amplification of reference gene primers. The protocol was immunoSEQ multiplex PCR, while the TCRdb copy is restricted to in-frame clones and leaves out a portion. V and J calls and clone size are as listed in that table; D and trimming were resolved from the DNA. The repertoire holds over 200,000 clones, with nearly 90% as singletons. Sequences were obtained from PBMCs or T cells enriched from blood (not recorded which). The rearrangement joins TRBV7-8 to TRBJ1-2; 10 bases line up with TRBD1. This receptor was taken from a woman aged 25-40 years with acute COVID-19. DNA for the CDR3: TGTGCCAGCAGCGATCGACAGGGGGCTCACTATGGCTACACCTTC. It encodes CASSDRQGAHYGYTF.